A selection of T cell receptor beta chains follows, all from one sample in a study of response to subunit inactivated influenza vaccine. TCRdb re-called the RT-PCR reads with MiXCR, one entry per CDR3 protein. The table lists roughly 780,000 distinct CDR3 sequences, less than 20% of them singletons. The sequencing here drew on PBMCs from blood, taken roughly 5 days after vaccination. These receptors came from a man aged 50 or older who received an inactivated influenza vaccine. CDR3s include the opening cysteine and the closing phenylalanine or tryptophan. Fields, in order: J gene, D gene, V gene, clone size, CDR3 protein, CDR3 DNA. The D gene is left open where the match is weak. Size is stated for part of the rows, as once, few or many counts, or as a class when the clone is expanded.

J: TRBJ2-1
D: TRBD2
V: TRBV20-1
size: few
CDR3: CSKSSGRGMDEQFF
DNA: TGCAGTAAATCTAGCGGGAGGGGAATGGATGAGCAGTTCTTC

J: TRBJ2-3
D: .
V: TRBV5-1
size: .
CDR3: CASSQDTTQDTQYF
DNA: TGCGCCAGCAGCCAGGACACCACCCAGGATACGCAGTATTTT

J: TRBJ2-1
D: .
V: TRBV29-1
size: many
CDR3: CSVEDHSISLNEQFF
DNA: TGCAGCGTTGAAGATCACTCGATTAGTCTCAATGAGCAGTTCTTC

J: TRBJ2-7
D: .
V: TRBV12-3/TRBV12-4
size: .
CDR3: CASSRSGATSYEQYF
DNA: TGTGCCAGCAGTCGTAGCGGAGCCACTTCCTACGAGCAGTACTTC

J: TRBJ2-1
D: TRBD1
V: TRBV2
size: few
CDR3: CASNPQGKASYNEQFF
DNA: TGTGCCAGCAACCCACAGGGGAAGGCCTCCTACAATGAGCAGTTCTTC

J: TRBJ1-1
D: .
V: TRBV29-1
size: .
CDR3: CSVDGQNTEAFF
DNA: TGCAGCGTTGACGGCCAGAACACTGAAGCTTTCTTT

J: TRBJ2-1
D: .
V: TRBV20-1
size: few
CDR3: CSARARSYNEQFF
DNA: TGCAGTGCGAGGGCTCGATCCTACAATGAGCAGTTCTTC

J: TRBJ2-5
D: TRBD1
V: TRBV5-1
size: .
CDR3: CASSWTTGEETQYF
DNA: TGCGCCAGCAGCTGGACCACAGGGGAGGAGACCCAGTACTTC

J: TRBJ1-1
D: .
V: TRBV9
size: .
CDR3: CASSVQEGGQAFF
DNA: TGTGCCAGCAGCGTTCAGGAAGGCGGTCAAGCTTTCTTT

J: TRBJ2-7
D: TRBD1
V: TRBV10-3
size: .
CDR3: CAISATTGALDEQYF
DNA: TGTGCCATCAGTGCTACTACAGGGGCTCTGGACGAGCAGTACTTC

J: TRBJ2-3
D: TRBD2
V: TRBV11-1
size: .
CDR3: CASTLSRAGTSTDTQYF
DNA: TGTGCCAGCACCCTAAGCCGAGCGGGAACTAGCACAGATACGCAGTATTTT